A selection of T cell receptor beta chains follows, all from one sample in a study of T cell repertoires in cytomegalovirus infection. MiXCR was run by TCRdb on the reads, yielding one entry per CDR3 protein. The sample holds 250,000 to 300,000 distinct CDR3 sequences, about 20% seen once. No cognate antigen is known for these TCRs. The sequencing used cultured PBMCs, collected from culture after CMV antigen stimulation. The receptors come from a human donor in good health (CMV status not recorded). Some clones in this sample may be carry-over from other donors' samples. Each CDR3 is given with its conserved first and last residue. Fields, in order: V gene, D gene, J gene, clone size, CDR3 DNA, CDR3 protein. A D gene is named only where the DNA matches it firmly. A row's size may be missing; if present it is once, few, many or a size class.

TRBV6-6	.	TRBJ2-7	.	TGTGCCAGCAGTTACGGAGTTTCCGAGCAGTACTTC	CASSYGVSEQYF
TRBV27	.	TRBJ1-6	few	TGTGCCAGCAGTTCTGGGACCGCCGCGAGCTCACCCCTCCACTTT	CASSSGTAASSPLHF
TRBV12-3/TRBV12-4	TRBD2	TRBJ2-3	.	TGTGCCAGCAGTTTAGGGGTCAAGACTAGCGGGCTCACCGGACCCACAGATACGCAGTATTTT	CASSLGVKTSGLTGPTDTQYF
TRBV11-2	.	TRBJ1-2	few	TGTGCCAGCAGCTCACCCACGGGAGATAACTATGGCTACACCTTC	CASSSPTGDNYGYTF
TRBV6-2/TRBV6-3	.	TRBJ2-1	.	TGTGCCAGCAGTTACTCGTCTAGGCGGGGAGGCAATGAGCAGTTCTTC	CASSYSSRRGGNEQFF
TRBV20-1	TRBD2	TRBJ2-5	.	TGCAGTGCTAGAGATTTAGCGGGGGAAGAGACCCAGTACTTC	CSARDLAGEETQYF
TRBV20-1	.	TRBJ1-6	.	TGCAGTGCTAGAGATCATTTAGAGAGCTCCTATAATTCACCCCTCCACTTT	CSARDHLESSYNSPLHF
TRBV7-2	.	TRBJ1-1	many	TGTGCCAGCAGCTTAGCCGGGACAAGGGCCGGGGAAGCTTTCTTT	CASSLAGTRAGEAFF
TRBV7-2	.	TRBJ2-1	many	TGTGCCAGCAGCTTCACCCGAACCGGGACGGTGTACAATGAGCAGTTCTTC	CASSFTRTGTVYNEQFF
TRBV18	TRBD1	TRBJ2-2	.	TGTGCCAGCTCACCACGGAGACAGGGAATGGGGGAGCTGTTTTTT	CASSPRRQGMGELFF
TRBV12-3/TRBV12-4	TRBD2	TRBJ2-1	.	TGTGCCAGCAACCATAGCGGGAGGAAGCAGTTCTTC	CASNHSGRKQFF
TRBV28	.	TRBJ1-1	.	TGTGCCAGCAGTTACCAGGACGAATACACTGAAGCTTTCTTT	CASSYQDEYTEAFF
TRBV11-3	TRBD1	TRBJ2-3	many	TGTGCCAGCAGCGGGGGACAGGGAAGAGATACGCAGTATTTT	CASSGGQGRDTQYF
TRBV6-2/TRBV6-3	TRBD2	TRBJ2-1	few	TGTGCCAGCATCGAGAGCGGGGCATACAATGAGCAGTTCTTC	CASIESGAYNEQFF
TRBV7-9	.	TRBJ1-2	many	TGTGCCAGCAGCCTACACGGGACTGTGGCTTATGGCTACACCTTC	CASSLHGTVAYGYTF
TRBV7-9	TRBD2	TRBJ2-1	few	TGTGCCAGCAGCTCGACCCGGACTAGCGGGAGATTCTCCTACAATGAGCAGTTCTTC	CASSSTRTSGRFSYNEQFF
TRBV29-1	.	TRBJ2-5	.	TGCAGCGTCGCGCGAGGGGGGGAGACCCAGTACTTC	CSVARGGETQYF
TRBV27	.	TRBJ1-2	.	TGTGCCAGCAGTTTGATGGGGCAGAACTATGGCTACACCTTC	CASSLMGQNYGYTF
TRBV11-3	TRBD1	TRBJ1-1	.	TGTGCCAGCAGCAAGCCAGGGGGCGGCACTGAAGCTTTCTTT	CASSKPGGGTEAFF
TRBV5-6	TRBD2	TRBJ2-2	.	TGTGCCAGCAGCTTGGCTGGACTAGTGGGTCCCGGGGAGCTGTTTTTT	CASSLAGLVGPGELFF
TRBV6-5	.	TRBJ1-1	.	TGTGCCAGCAGTTCCGAGAGAGAGGCTTTCTTT	CASSSEREAFF
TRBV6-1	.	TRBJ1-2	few	TGTGCCAGCAGCCTTGGGACTTCCTATGGCTACACCTTC	CASSLGTSYGYTF